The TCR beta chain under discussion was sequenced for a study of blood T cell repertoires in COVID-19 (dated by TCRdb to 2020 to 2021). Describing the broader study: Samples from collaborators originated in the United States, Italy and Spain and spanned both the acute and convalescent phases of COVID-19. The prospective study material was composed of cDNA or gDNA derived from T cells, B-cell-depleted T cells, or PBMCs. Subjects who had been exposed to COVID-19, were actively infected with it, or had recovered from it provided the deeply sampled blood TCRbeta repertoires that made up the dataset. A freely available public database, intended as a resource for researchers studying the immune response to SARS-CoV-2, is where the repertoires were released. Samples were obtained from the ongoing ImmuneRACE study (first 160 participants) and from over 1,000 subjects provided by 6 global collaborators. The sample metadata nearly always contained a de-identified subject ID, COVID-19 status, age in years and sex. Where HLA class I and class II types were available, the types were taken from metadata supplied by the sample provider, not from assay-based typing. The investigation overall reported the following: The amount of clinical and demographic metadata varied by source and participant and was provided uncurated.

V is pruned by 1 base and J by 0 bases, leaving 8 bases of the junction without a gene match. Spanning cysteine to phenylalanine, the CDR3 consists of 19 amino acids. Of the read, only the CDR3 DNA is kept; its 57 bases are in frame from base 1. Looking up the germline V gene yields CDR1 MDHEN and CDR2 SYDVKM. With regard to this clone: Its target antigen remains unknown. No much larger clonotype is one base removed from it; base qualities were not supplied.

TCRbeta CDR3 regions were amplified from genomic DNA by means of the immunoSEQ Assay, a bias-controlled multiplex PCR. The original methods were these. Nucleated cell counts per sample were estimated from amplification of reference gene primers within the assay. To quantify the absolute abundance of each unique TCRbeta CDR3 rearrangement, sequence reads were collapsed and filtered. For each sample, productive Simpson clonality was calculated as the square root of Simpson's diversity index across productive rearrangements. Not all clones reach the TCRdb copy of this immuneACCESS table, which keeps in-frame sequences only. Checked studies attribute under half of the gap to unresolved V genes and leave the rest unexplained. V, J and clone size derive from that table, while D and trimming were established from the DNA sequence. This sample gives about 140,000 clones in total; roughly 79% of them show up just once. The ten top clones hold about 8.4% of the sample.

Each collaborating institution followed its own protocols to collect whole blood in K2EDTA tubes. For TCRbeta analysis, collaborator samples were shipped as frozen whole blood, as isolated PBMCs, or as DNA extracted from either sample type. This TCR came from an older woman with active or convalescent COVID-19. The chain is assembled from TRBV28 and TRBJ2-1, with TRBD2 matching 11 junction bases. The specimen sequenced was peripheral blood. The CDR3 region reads CASSLLLAGDLLSYNEQFF. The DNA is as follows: TGTGCCAGCAGTTTATTACTAGCGGGAGACTTACTCTCCTACAATGAGCAGTTCTTC.